A single sample gave rise to the 32 T cell receptor beta chains below, sequenced in a study of shared clonotypes between healthy human individuals. Assay used: immunoSEQ multiplex PCR; TCRdb lists only in-frame clones, some missing. Here the sample spans 2 million to 3 million clones, 85% to 95% being singletons. The sequenced sample was naive CD4+ T cells sorted from blood. Subset defined: CD45RA+ positively selected. These receptors originate from a man in his late teens or twenties in good health.

The V and J genes are TRBV19 and TRBJ2-7; 7 positions agree with TRBD2. This CDR3 spans 15 amino acids. V shed 5 bases, J shed 5 bases, and the junction held 12 bases outside the gene matches. Looked up from germline, CDR1 is LNHDA and CDR2 is SQIVND (reference sequence). Here the CDR3 DNA reads TGTGCCAGTAGTGCCCGGGGAGGGGTGAGAGACGAGCAGTACTTC. Encoded protein: CASSARGGVRDEQYF.

The chain combines TRBV5-1 with TRBJ2-7, with 9 bases aligning to TRBD1. CDR3 size: 16 residues. V lost 0 bases to trimming and J lost 1 base; unmatched junction nucleotides: 5. CDR1 SGHRS and CDR2 YFSETQ come from the germline V gene. The CDR3, as DNA: TGCGCCAGCAGCTTGGGGGGGACAGGGTTTTCCTACGAGCAGTACTTC. Its translation: CASSLGGTGFSYEQYF.

The V call is TRBV9, the J call TRBJ2-2, with D perhaps TRBD2 (6 bases). The CDR3 sequence is 14 residues long. The germline V gene has CDR1 SGDLS and CDR2 YYNGEE. Trimming removed 6 bases at V and 7 bases at J, with 16 bases between. The CDR3 here is CASKLGEVVGELFF. In nucleotides, the CDR3 is TGTGCCAGCAAATTGGGGGAGGTGGTCGGGGAGCTGTTTTTT.

The V gene is TRBV5-6, the J gene TRBJ2-5; TRBD2 is a possible D gene (6 bases). V lost 0 bases to trimming and J lost 1 base, with 13 bases between them. Germline V CDR1 and CDR2: SGHDT, YYEEEE. The CDR3 covers 16 residues. The CDR3 region has the DNA TGTGCCAGCAGCTTGGAGGGGCGGGACTTCCAAGAGACCCAGTACTTC. Translation: CASSLEGRDFQETQYF.

Only a few counts were recorded for this clone. The chain joins TRBV19 to TRBJ1-5, with TRBD1 identical over 10 bases. CDR3 length: 16 amino acids. Germline V gene data show CDR1 as LNHDA and CDR2 as SQIVND (reference sequence). After removal of 6 bases from V and 5 bases from J, the junction contained 10 bases not matched to a gene. This CDR3 reads CASSQGQGTTDQPQHF. For the CDR3, the DNA is TGTGCCAGTAGCCAGGGACAGGGGACGACCGATCAGCCCCAGCATTTT.

The chain joins TRBV30 to TRBJ2-3; 7 bases are shared with TRBD1. Per the germline V gene, CDR1 is GTSNPN and CDR2 is SVGIG (reference sequence). The CDR3 contains 14 residues. V shed 1 base, J shed 8 bases, and the junction held 9 bases outside the gene matches. In DNA, the CDR3 is TGTGCCTGGAGTGCTACAGGGGTTTGGGGTACGCAGTATTTT. Translating gives CAWSATGVWGTQYF.

The CDR3: CATAGQGVSYEQYF. CDR3 DNA: TGTGCCACGGCCGGACAGGGGGTTTCCTACGAGCAGTACTTC. The J gene is TRBJ2-7, the V gene TRBV15, with TRBD1 identical over 10 bases. Unmatched junction bases numbered 6, after V lost 9 bases and J lost 1 base. This CDR3 contains 14 residues. Germline loops: CDR1 LNHNV, CDR2 YYDKDF (reference sequence).

The chain has TRBV10-1 and TRBJ2-2; D is possibly TRBD2 (7 bases). The CDR3 sequence is 17 residues long. The V end was cut by 6 bases, the J end by 3 bases, with 20 bases between. Germline CDR1 WNHNN, CDR2 SYGVQD (reference sequence). CDR3 residues: CASSVLQGRGYTGELFF. In DNA form, the CDR3 reads TGCGCCAGCAGCGTTCTCCAAGGGAGGGGGTACACCGGGGAGCTGTTTTTT.

This chain connects TRBV2 to TRBJ1-3, with 9 bases identical to TRBD1. Unmatched junction bases numbered 9, after V lost 8 bases and J lost 7 bases. The CDR3 totals 14 residues. CDR1 is SNHLY, CDR2 FYNNEI, per germline. DNA for the CDR3: TGTGCCAGCTTCACATCCGGGACAGGGAACACCATATATTTT. This gives the protein CASFTSGTGNTIYF.

This clone was recorded only once. This chain uses TRBV6-5 with TRBJ1-2; the D is unclear. This CDR3 contains 12 residues. The germline V and J ends were trimmed by 5 bases and 8 bases, with 12 bases remaining between them. Germline V lookup: CDR1 MNHEY, CDR2 SVGAGI. The CDR3 region has the DNA TGTGCCAGCAGTCGGGAGGGTCGGGGCTACACCTTC. It is translated as CASSREGRGYTF.

The chain combines TRBV11-2 with TRBJ1-4; D is unresolved. V gave up 10 bases and J gave up 5 bases, with 8 bases separating them. Germline loops: CDR1 SGHAT, CDR2 FQNNGV. The CDR3 consists of 11 residues. The CDR3 DNA reads TGTGCCACATACTCCAATGAAAAACTGTTTTTT. The encoded protein is CATYSNEKLFF.

This sequence joins TRBV9 and TRBJ2-5; D is perhaps TRBD2 (6 bases). CDR1 and CDR2 (germline): SGDLS, YYNGEE. CDR3 length: 15 residues. With 0 bases removed from V and 1 base from J, the gap between germline ends came to 10 bases. The DNA of the CDR3 is TGTGCCAGCAGCGTAGGTAGGGACTTCCAAGAGACCCAGTACTTC. Amino acids: CASSVGRDFQETQYF.

The V call is TRBV12-5, the J call TRBJ2-2; TRBD1 matches at 10 bases. Germline V gene lookup returns CDR1 LGHNT and CDR2 FRNRAP. The CDR3 runs to 15 residues. V was pared by 4 bases and J by 3 bases, with 2 bases of the junction left unmatched. The CDR3 nucleotides read TGTGCTAGTGGTTGGGGACAGGGGTACACCGGGGAGCTGTTTTTT. It is translated as CASGWGQGYTGELFF.

This clone has a single count. The chain uses TRBV7-3 and TRBJ2-1, with a tentative D call TRBD1 (6 bases). The CDR3 has 13 residues. The V and J ends lost 5 bases and 3 bases respectively, with 8 bases between them. Germline V CDR1 and CDR2: SGHTA, FQGTGA. The CDR3 is CASSPGVYNEQFF. CDR3 coding DNA: TGTGCCAGCAGCCCAGGGGTCTACAATGAGCAGTTCTTC.

This chain uses TRBV28 with TRBJ1-4; D is uncertain. Germline CDR1 is MDHEN and CDR2 is SYDVKM. The CDR3 totals 14 residues. With 5 bases removed from V and 7 bases from J, the gap between germline ends came to 14 bases. In DNA form, the CDR3 reads TGTGCCAGCAGTCTCCGGGCCCCGGGTGAAAAACTGTTTTTT. It is translated as CASSLRAPGEKLFF. Together with reference TRBV28 and TRBJ1-4, the CDR3 gives the full variable domain: DVKVTQSSRYLVKRTGEKVFLECVQDMDHENMFWYRQDPGLGLRLIYFSYDVKMKEKGDIPEGYSVSREKKERFSLILESASTNQTSMYLCASSLRAPGEKLFFGSGTQLSVL.

This clone was seen more than once but under ten times. This chain connects TRBV7-9 to TRBJ2-1; no reliable D call. The CDR3 is made up of 13 amino acids. Germline CDR1 is SEHNR and CDR2 is FQNEAQ (reference sequence). V was cut by 1 base and J by 6 bases, with 7 bases left in between. CDR3 nucleotides: TGTGCCAGCAGCTTAGGCGTGGGCAATGAGCAGTTCTTC. This gives the protein CASSLGVGNEQFF.

The chain couples TRBV25-1 to TRBJ1-1; D is unresolved. Between the trimmed V and J ends, which lost 3 bases and 2 bases, there was a span of 7 bases. CDR1 and CDR2 (germline): MGHDK, SYGVNS. The CDR3 contains 13 residues. The CDR3 region has the DNA TGTGCCAGCAGTGATCAAGGCAACACTGAAGCTTTCTTT. Translating gives CASSDQGNTEAFF.

The chain is built from TRBV27 and TRBJ1-6; TRBD1 matches at 7 bases. Per germline, CDR1 MNHEY and CDR2 SMNVEV (reference sequence). V shed 5 bases, J shed 5 bases, and the junction held 6 bases outside the gene matches. The CDR3 runs 15 residues. DNA of the CDR3: TGTGCCAGCAGTCTCCACGGACAGGATAATTCACCCCTCCACTTT. Translated, it gives CASSLHGQDNSPLHF.

This chain joins TRBV6-5 and TRBJ2-7; D gene ambiguous. The V and J ends lost 0 bases and 3 bases respectively, with 12 bases between them. The germline gives CDR1 MNHEY, CDR2 SVGAGI. There are 15 residues in the CDR3. The CDR3 sequence: CASSYSYNDDYEQYF. The CDR3 DNA reads TGTGCCAGCAGTTACTCGTACAACGATGACTACGAGCAGTACTTC.

This chain connects TRBV7-2 to TRBJ2-1; TRBD1 or TRBD2 may be the D gene (6 bases each). The germline V and J ends were trimmed by 6 bases and 5 bases, with 23 bases remaining between them. The CDR3 is 17 residues long. The V gene's germline CDR1 is SGHTA and CDR2 FQGNSA. CDR3 protein: CASSFPRTGGANNEQFF. CDR3 bases: TGTGCCAGCAGTTTCCCGAGGACCGGGGGCGCGAACAATGAGCAGTTCTTC. Based on the CDR3 plus reference TRBV7-2 and TRBJ2-1, the full variable domain is GAGVSQSPSNKVTEKGKDVELRCDPISGHTALYWYRQSLGQGLEFLIYFQGNSAPDKSGLPSDRFSAERTGGSVSTLTIQRTQQEDSAVYLCASSFPRTGGANNEQFFGPGTRLTVL.

The table lists this clone with a count of one. The chain links TRBV6-1 to TRBJ2-2, with D perhaps TRBD1 (5 bases). The CDR3 is 17 residues long. In germline, CDR1 is MNHNS, CDR2 SASEGT. V was cut by 0 bases and J by 0 bases, with 11 bases left in between. DNA for the CDR3: TGTGCCAGCAGTGAAGCGAGGCACAGGACGAACACCGGGGAGCTGTTTTTT. Translating it yields CASSEARHRTNTGELFF.

This chain uses TRBV25-1 with TRBJ2-3; D possibly corresponds to TRBD2 (5 bases). This CDR3 has 15 residues. The germline gives CDR1 MGHDK, CDR2 SYGVNS. With 1 base removed from V and 4 bases from J, the gap between germline ends came to 12 bases. CDR3: CASSEFVGGPDTQYF. For the CDR3, the DNA is TGTGCCAGCAGTGAATTCGTCGGAGGCCCAGATACGCAGTATTTT.

This chain joins TRBV27 and TRBJ2-1, with 13 bases that match TRBD2. Germline assignment: CDR1 MNHEY and CDR2 SMNVEV (reference sequence). Trimming cost V 5 bases and J 6 bases; bases outside gene matches: 1. This CDR3 comprises 14 residues. DNA of the CDR3: TGTGCCAGCAGTCGGACTAGCGGGAGCAATGAGCAGTTCTTC. Encoded protein: CASSRTSGSNEQFF.

The chain joins TRBV10-3 to TRBJ2-5; D is unresolved. V shed 8 bases and J shed 1 base, with 8 bases lying between them. The germline V gene has CDR1 ENHRY and CDR2 SYGVKD. This CDR3 has 12 amino acids. The CDR3 spells CAIGQTQETQYF. The CDR3 nucleotides read TGTGCCATCGGGCAAACCCAAGAGACCCAGTACTTC.

This clone came up once. This chain uses TRBV29-1 with TRBJ2-7; TRBD1 matches 9 bases. V lost 4 bases, J lost 1 base, and 11 bases stayed unmatched. This CDR3 spans 16 amino acids. Germline V gene sequence: CDR1 SQVTM, CDR2 ANQGSEA. The chain's CDR3 is CSVGGSWTGASYEQYF. DNA of the CDR3: TGCAGCGTTGGAGGTTCGTGGACAGGGGCATCCTACGAGCAGTACTTC.

The J gene is TRBJ1-1, the V gene TRBV30; a weak D match, TRBD1 (5 bases). There are 13 residues in the CDR3. The V end was cut by 3 bases, the J end by 3 bases, with 11 bases between. Germline values: CDR1 GTSNPN, CDR2 SVGIG (reference sequence). The CDR3 loop reads CAWRSLGDTEAFF. The CDR3 nucleotides read TGTGCCTGGAGGAGCCTAGGGGACACTGAAGCTTTCTTT.

The V gene is TRBV18, the J gene TRBJ2-7; D not certain. Germline-derived CDR1 and CDR2 are KGHSH and LQKENI. This CDR3 region has 14 residues. With 1 base removed from V and 3 bases from J, the gap between germline ends came to 10 bases. The CDR3 sequence: CASSPQSQNYEQYF. CDR3 nucleotide sequence: TGTGCCAGCTCACCACAGAGCCAGAACTACGAGCAGTACTTC.

The table lists this clone with a count of one. The chain couples TRBV5-1 to TRBJ1-3; D uncertain. This CDR3 has 14 amino acids. The V end lost 5 bases, the J end lost 0 bases, and 9 bases lay between the germline ends. CDR1 is SGHRS, CDR2 YFSETQ, per germline. Written as DNA, the CDR3 is TGCGCCAGCAGTCCCGGACTCTCTGGAAACACCATATATTTT. This translates into CASSPGLSGNTIYF.

This rearrangement joins TRBV29-1 to TRBJ2-3; D gene unclear. Trimming shortened V by 7 bases and J by 4 bases, and 18 bases separated the two germline ends. Per germline, CDR1 SQVTM and CDR2 ANQGSEA. CDR3 length: 14 amino acids. This chain's CDR3 is CSAARGTGPDTQYF. The CDR3 bases are TGCAGCGCAGCCCGAGGTACTGGGCCAGATACGCAGTATTTT.

The V gene is TRBV12-5, the J gene TRBJ1-5; 7 bases agree with TRBD1. The CDR3 spans 16 residues. V was pared by 2 bases and J by 2 bases, with 6 bases of the junction left unmatched. CDR1 is LGHNT and CDR2 is FRNRAP in the germline V gene. CDR3 region: CASGLPTGCRNQPQHF. CDR3 in DNA: TGTGCTAGTGGTTTGCCGACAGGGTGTCGCAATCAGCCCCAGCATTTT.

Points on this clone: The identical CDR3 is also encoded by other nucleotide sequences in the sample. The genes are TRBV28 and TRBJ1-2, with 7 bases fitting TRBD1. With V trimmed by 3 bases and J by 5 bases, 3 bases remained unmatched. The V gene's germline CDR1 is MDHEN and CDR2 SYDVKM. This CDR3 comprises 13 residues. The CDR3 DNA reads as TGTGCCAGCAGTTTGTCACAGGGGTATGGCTACACCTTC. Translation: CASSLSQGYGYTF.

The genes are TRBV18 and TRBJ2-7; TRBD1 aligns across 10 bases. The CDR3 extends over 14 amino acids. CDR1 and CDR2 from the germline V gene are KGHSH and LQKENI. Unmatched junction bases numbered 2, after V lost 3 bases and J lost 3 bases. DNA for the CDR3: TGTGCCAGCTCACCGGACAGGGGGTTCTACGAGCAGTACTTC. Translating it yields CASSPDRGFYEQYF.